This is a list of T cell receptor beta chains from one sample in a study of cytomegalovirus exposure and HLA in healthy donors. Sequenced by immunoSEQ multiplex PCR; TCRdb stores in-frame clones only, minus some. Among about 140,000 clones listed, around 80% were seen once. Source material: PBMCs. All receptors derive from a male donor in good health and CMV-seronegative. CDR3s include the opening cysteine and the closing phenylalanine or tryptophan. Each record gives: J gene, clone size, D gene, V gene, CDR3 protein, CDR3 DNA. D genes are given only for firm matches. Rows may omit the clone size; those that give it use once, few, many or a size class.

J gene: TRBJ2-3
clone size: few
D gene: TRBD2
V gene: TRBV30
CDR3 protein: CAWTAGGRLAQYF
CDR3 DNA: TGTGCCTGGACGGCGGGGGGGAGGCTAGCGCAGTATTTT

J gene: TRBJ1-1
clone size: .
D gene: TRBD1
V gene: TRBV6-5
CDR3 protein: CASSYSGGTGYFEAFF
CDR3 DNA: TGTGCCAGCAGTTACTCAGGAGGGACAGGGTATTTTGAAGCTTTCTTT

J gene: TRBJ1-3
clone size: .
D gene: TRBD1
V gene: TRBV28
CDR3 protein: CASSLVTGLGNTIYF
CDR3 DNA: TGTGCCAGCAGTTTAGTGACAGGGTTAGGAAACACCATATATTTT

J gene: TRBJ2-6
clone size: .
D gene: .
V gene: TRBV5-6
CDR3 protein: CASSLLNGANVLTF
CDR3 DNA: TGTGCCAGCAGCTTGCTAAATGGGGCCAACGTCCTGACTTTC

J gene: TRBJ2-3
clone size: .
D gene: .
V gene: TRBV28
CDR3 protein: CVVTEGGGIISTDTQYF
CDR3 DNA: TGTGTCGTGACTGAGGGCGGGGGCATAATTTCCACAGATACGCAGTATTTT

J gene: TRBJ1-4
clone size: .
D gene: TRBD1
V gene: TRBV15
CDR3 protein: CATSSLSTGGRTNEKLFF
CDR3 DNA: TGTGCCACCAGCAGCCTATCGACAGGGGGTAGAACTAATGAAAAACTGTTTTTT

J gene: TRBJ2-3
clone size: once
D gene: TRBD1
V gene: TRBV5-6
CDR3 protein: CASSLQGGLVDTQYF
CDR3 DNA: TGTGCCAGCAGCCTACAGGGGGGACTGGTGGATACGCAGTATTTT

J gene: TRBJ2-3
clone size: .
D gene: .
V gene: TRBV7-8
CDR3 protein: CASSVRGAADTQYF
CDR3 DNA: TGTGCCAGCAGCGTCCGTGGGGCAGCAGATACGCAGTATTTT

J gene: TRBJ1-3
clone size: .
D gene: .
V gene: TRBV7-8
CDR3 protein: CASSLFSSGNTIYF
CDR3 DNA: TGTGCCAGCAGCTTATTCAGCTCTGGAAACACCATATATTTT

J gene: TRBJ2-1
clone size: .
D gene: .
V gene: TRBV7-9
CDR3 protein: CASSPHRDNEQFF
CDR3 DNA: TGTGCCAGCAGCCCTCACCGGGACAATGAGCAGTTCTTC

J gene: TRBJ2-5
clone size: .
D gene: .
V gene: TRBV4-1
CDR3 protein: CASSQAGLQETQYF
CDR3 DNA: TGCGCCAGCAGCCAAGCGGGGTTACAAGAGACCCAGTACTTC

J gene: TRBJ2-3
clone size: .
D gene: .
V gene: TRBV7-6
CDR3 protein: CASSLTGTTDTQYF
CDR3 DNA: TGTGCCAGCAGCTTGACCGGGACAACAGATACGCAGTATTTT

J gene: TRBJ1-2
clone size: few
D gene: .
V gene: TRBV5-6
CDR3 protein: CASSPQGRPMGYTF
CDR3 DNA: TGTGCCAGCAGCCCGCAGGGTCGTCCTATGGGCTACACCTTC

J gene: TRBJ2-1
clone size: .
D gene: .
V gene: TRBV4-1
CDR3 protein: CASSQAPASGVTYNEQFF
CDR3 DNA: TGCGCCAGCAGCCAAGCCCCTGCCTCGGGGGTAACCTACAATGAGCAGTTCTTC

J gene: TRBJ1-3
clone size: .
D gene: .
V gene: TRBV30
CDR3 protein: CAWSVGGSGNTIYF
CDR3 DNA: TGTGCCTGGTCGGTAGGAGGCTCTGGAAACACCATATATTTT

J gene: TRBJ2-7
clone size: .
D gene: .
V gene: TRBV7-9
CDR3 protein: CASSLELFPYEQYF
CDR3 DNA: TGTGCCAGCAGCTTAGAACTATTCCCCTACGAGCAGTACTTC

J gene: TRBJ1-1
clone size: .
D gene: .
V gene: TRBV5-6
CDR3 protein: CASSLGGAWPAFF
CDR3 DNA: TGTGCCAGCAGCTTGGGAGGCGCCTGGCCAGCTTTCTTT

J gene: TRBJ1-1
clone size: .
D gene: TRBD1
V gene: TRBV5-4
CDR3 protein: CASSRITGEDAEAFF
CDR3 DNA: TGTGCCAGCAGCCGTATAACAGGGGAGGACGCTGAAGCTTTCTTT